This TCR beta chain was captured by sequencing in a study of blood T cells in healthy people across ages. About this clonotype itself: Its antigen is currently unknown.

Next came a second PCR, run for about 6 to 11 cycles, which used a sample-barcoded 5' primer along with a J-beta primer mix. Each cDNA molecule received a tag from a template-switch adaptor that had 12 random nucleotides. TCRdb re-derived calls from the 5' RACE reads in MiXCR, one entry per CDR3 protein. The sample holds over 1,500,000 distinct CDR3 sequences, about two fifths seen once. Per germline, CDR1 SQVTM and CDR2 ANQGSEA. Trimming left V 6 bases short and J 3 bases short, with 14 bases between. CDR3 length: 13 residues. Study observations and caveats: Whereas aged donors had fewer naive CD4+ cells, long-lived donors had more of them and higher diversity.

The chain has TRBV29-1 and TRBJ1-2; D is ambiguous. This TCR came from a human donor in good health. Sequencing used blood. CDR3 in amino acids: CSVLEGLDYGYTF. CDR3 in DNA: TGCAGCGTGCTCGAGGGTCTTGACTATGGCTACACCTTC.